The following is a T cell receptor (beta chain) sequence with its context. The sample belongs to a study of blood T cell repertoires in COVID-19. Authors' processing steps: From reference gene primer amplification, estimates of nucleated cell counts were derived. Generated by immunoSEQ multiplex PCR, the TCRdb table keeps only in-frame clones and is missing some. V and J calls and clone size are given by that table; D and trimming were obtained from the DNA. The sample shows 45,000 to 65,000 clones, 75% to 85% of them seen only once. J lost 4 bases, V lost 3 bases, and 6 bases had no gene match. Looked up from germline, CDR1 is SGHRS and CDR2 is YFSETQ. The CDR3 runs 15 residues.

The receptor was isolated from a woman aged 60-70 years with acute or convalescent COVID-19. V gene TRBV5-1 combines with J gene TRBJ1-1; 10 bases fit TRBD1. What was sequenced was peripheral blood. CDR3 residues: CASSSGTGVSTEAFF. For the CDR3, the DNA is TGCGCCAGCAGCTCCGGGACAGGGGTGAGCACTGAAGCTTTCTTT.